A single sample gave rise to the 32 T cell receptor beta chains below, sequenced in a study of cytomegalovirus exposure and HLA in healthy donors. Assay used: immunoSEQ multiplex PCR; TCRdb lists only in-frame clones, some missing. The sample holds 50,000 or so clones, roughly 94% seen once. Sequencing was carried out using PBMCs. These receptors all come from a man between 18 and 35 years old in good health and CMV-seronegative.

The chain carries TRBV7-2 and TRBJ1-1, with D maybe TRBD1 (6 bases). CDR1 and CDR2 from the germline V gene are SGHTA and FQGNSA. Trimming took 1 base from V and 5 from J, leaving 11 bases between them. This CDR3 has 14 amino acids. The DNA of the CDR3 is TGTGCCAGCAGCTTAGTACAGGGCCGGACTGAAGCTTTCTTT. Its translation is CASSLVQGRTEAFF.

The genes are TRBV6-1 and TRBJ2-7, with TRBD2 as a possible D gene (7 bases). With 7 bases removed from V and 2 bases from J, the gap between germline ends came to 12 bases. Germline loops: CDR1 MNHNS, CDR2 SASEGT. The CDR3 is made up of 13 amino acids. This CDR3 is CASNAGAPYEQYF. The CDR3, as DNA: TGTGCCAGCAACGCGGGGGCGCCCTACGAGCAGTACTTC.

The CDR3 loop reads CASSPLSAQSYEQYF. The CDR3 DNA reads TGTGCCAGCAGCCCGCTCTCGGCACAGTCCTACGAGCAGTACTTC. V is TRBV11-3 and J is TRBJ2-7; D gene ambiguous. The length of the CDR3 is 15 residues. Germline loops: CDR1 SGHNT, CDR2 YENEEA. V was pared by 5 bases and J by 1 base, with 15 bases between.

The genes are TRBV5-1 and TRBJ2-7, with TRBD1 matching over 9 bases. Germline V gene data show CDR1 as SGHRS and CDR2 as YFSETQ. The CDR3 contains 15 residues. J lost 2 bases, V lost 0 bases, and 3 bases had no gene match. CDR3 region: CASSLAGDRAYEQYF. CDR3 sequence (DNA): TGCGCCAGCAGCTTGGCGGGGGACAGGGCCTACGAGCAGTACTTC.

This chain connects TRBV27 to TRBJ1-5; TRBD1 is a possible D gene (6 bases). Germline-derived CDR1 and CDR2 are MNHEY and SMNVEV (reference sequence). The CDR3 is made up of 13 amino acids. With 6 bases removed from V and 4 bases from J, the gap between germline ends came to 10 bases. The CDR3 reads CASRGGGNQPQHF. The CDR3 nucleotides read TGTGCCAGCAGAGGGGGGGGGAATCAGCCCCAGCATTTT.

The rearrangement joins TRBV7-2 to TRBJ2-1; 9 nucleotides align to TRBD2. Trimming at V came to 1 base and at J to 5 bases, leaving 3 bases not matched to a gene. CDR1 and CDR2 (germline): SGHTA, FQGNSA. CDR3 length equals 15 residues. CDR3 DNA sequence: TGTGCCAGCAGCTTAGAGGGACTAGCTAACAATGAGCAGTTCTTC. Translated, it gives CASSLEGLANNEQFF. The full variable domain, its missing parts supplied by reference TRBV7-2 and TRBJ2-1, is GAGVSQSPSNKVTEKGKDVELRCDPISGHTALYWYRQSLGQGLEFLIYFQGNSAPDKSGLPSDRFSAERTGGSVSTLTIQRTQQEDSAVYLCASSLEGLANNEQFFGPGTRLTVL.

V usage is TRBV5-6 and J usage is TRBJ2-7; perhaps TRBD1 as D (5 bases). CDR3 size: 12 residues. The V gene's germline CDR1 is SGHDT and CDR2 YYEEEE. V was trimmed by 4 bases and J by 5 bases, leaving 10 bases between them. CDR3 sequence reads: CASSPLGDEQYF. The CDR3 DNA is TGTGCCAGCAGCCCGCTAGGGGACGAGCAGTACTTC.

This clone came up once. This sequence joins TRBV5-4 and TRBJ1-1; 7 positions match TRBD1. The CDR3 runs to 15 residues. V lost 4 bases to trimming and J lost 0 bases; unmatched junction nucleotides: 6. Germline CDR1 and CDR2: SGHNT and YYREEE (reference sequence). CDR3 in amino acids: CASSPGGRLNTEAFF. In DNA form, the CDR3 reads TGTGCCAGCAGCCCAGGGGGACGGCTGAACACTGAAGCTTTCTTT.

The J gene is TRBJ1-2, the V gene TRBV30, with a tentative D call TRBD1 (5 bases). Germline V gives CDR1 GTSNPN, CDR2 SVGIG (reference sequence). Trimming left V 0 bases short and J 8 bases short, with 13 bases between. The CDR3 runs to 13 residues. CDR3 in amino acids: CAWSVQQDVGYTF. In nucleotides, the CDR3 is TGTGCCTGGAGTGTTCAACAGGATGTAGGCTACACCTTC. The full variable domain, rest sourced from reference TRBV30 and TRBJ1-2, is SQTIHQWPATLVQPVGSPLSLECTVEGTSNPNLYWYRQAAGRGLQLLFYSVGIGQISSEVPQNLSASRPQDRQFILSSKKLLLSDSGFYLCAWSVQQDVGYTFGSGTRLTVV.

J is TRBJ2-7 and V is TRBV27; TRBD2 might be the D (5 bases). The CDR3 length is 15 residues. Germline values: CDR1 MNHEY, CDR2 SMNVEV (reference sequence). Between the trimmed V and J ends, which lost 0 bases and 2 bases, there was a span of 11 bases. CDR3 DNA: TGTGCCAGCAGTTTATCGACAAGCGGAGCCTACGAGCAGTACTTC. Amino acids: CASSLSTSGAYEQYF.

The chain carries TRBV6-1 and TRBJ1-2, with 7 bases lining up with TRBD1. Germline CDR1 MNHNS, CDR2 SASEGT. The CDR3 is 14 residues long. The ends lost 6 bases at V and 5 bases at J; junction bases unmatched: 9. This CDR3 reads CASRPQTGRYGYTF. The CDR3 bases are TGTGCCAGCAGGCCACAGACAGGGAGGTATGGCTACACCTTC.

The table lists this clone with a few counts. The chain is built from TRBV30 and TRBJ1-1; D not resolved. The CDR3 contains 11 residues. CDR1 and CDR2 from the germline V gene are GTSNPN and SVGIG (reference sequence). V was clipped by 0 bases and J by 10 bases, with 9 bases between them. CDR3 in amino acids: CAWSVRSRAFF. CDR3 nucleotides: TGTGCCTGGAGTGTACGCTCGAGAGCTTTCTTT. Drawing the rest from reference TRBV30 and TRBJ1-1, the complete variable domain is SQTIHQWPATLVQPVGSPLSLECTVEGTSNPNLYWYRQAAGRGLQLLFYSVGIGQISSEVPQNLSASRPQDRQFILSSKKLLLSDSGFYLCAWSVRSRAFFGQGTRLTVV.

The rearrangement joins TRBV5-8 to TRBJ1-5; 11 nucleotides match TRBD1. The CDR3 covers 15 residues. V lost 4 bases and J lost 5; bases outside the gene matches: 5. Germline loops: CDR1 SGHTS, CDR2 YDEGEE. The CDR3 coding sequence is TGTGCCAGCAGCGTCGGGACAGGGGGTGATCAGCCCCAGCATTTT. Amino acid sequence: CASSVGTGGDQPQHF.

The J gene is TRBJ1-2, the V gene TRBV29-1; 7 bases match TRBD1. The CDR3 totals 13 residues. With 6 bases clipped from V and 4 bases from J, the junction kept 8 bases outside the gene matches. CDR1 is SQVTM, CDR2 ANQGSEA, per germline. CDR3 region: CSVYRGPVYGYTF. The CDR3 nucleotides are TGCAGCGTATACAGGGGACCTGTCTATGGCTACACCTTC.

The chain carries TRBV6-6 and TRBJ1-2; TRBD1 is a possible D gene (6 bases). The CDR3 extends over 16 amino acids. Germline-derived CDR1 and CDR2 are MNHNY and SVGAGI (reference sequence). V lost 4 bases, J lost 2 bases, and 17 bases lay in between. This chain's CDR3 is CASSFLRGSENYGYTF. The DNA of the CDR3 is TGTGCCAGCAGTTTCCTCAGGGGCAGCGAAAACTATGGCTACACCTTC.

The V gene is TRBV29-1, the J gene TRBJ2-2; the match to TRBD2 covers 13 bases. The CDR3 covers 17 residues. V dropped 3 bases and J dropped 4; count of bases not matched to a gene: 8. Germline loops: CDR1 SQVTM, CDR2 ANQGSEA. CDR3 sequence: CSVDGRLAGGSTGELFF. DNA for the CDR3: TGCAGCGTTGATGGTCGACTAGCGGGAGGAAGCACCGGGGAGCTGTTTTTT.

This sequence joins TRBV9 and TRBJ2-1, with 11 bases lining up with TRBD2. The germline CDR1 and CDR2 sequences are SGDLS and YYNGEE. The length of the CDR3 is 18 residues. Trimming removed 2 bases from V and 7 bases from J; junction bases left unmatched: 14. The CDR3 nucleotides are TGTGCCAGCAGCGTCGCGGCTAGCGGGAGGCACGGGGAGAATGAGCAGTTCTTC. As protein: CASSVAASGRHGENEQFF.

CDR3 sequence reads: CAWSQTGSTDTQYF. DNA for the CDR3: TGTGCCTGGAGTCAGACAGGGAGCACAGATACGCAGTATTTT. This chain connects TRBV30 to TRBJ2-3, with 7 positions matching TRBD1. Germline V gives CDR1 GTSNPN, CDR2 SVGIG (reference sequence). V was clipped by 2 bases and J by 0 bases; unmatched bases: 2. CDR3 size: 14 residues. Based on the CDR3 plus reference TRBV30 and TRBJ2-3, the full variable domain is SQTIHQWPATLVQPVGSPLSLECTVEGTSNPNLYWYRQAAGRGLQLLFYSVGIGQISSEVPQNLSASRPQDRQFILSSKKLLLSDSGFYLCAWSQTGSTDTQYFGPGTRLTVL.

This chain joins TRBV2 and TRBJ2-7; a possible D gene is TRBD2 (6 bases). In germline, CDR1 is SNHLY, CDR2 FYNNEI. The CDR3 has 15 residues. The ends were cut back, 1 base at V and 7 bases at J, with 17 bases in the middle. DNA of the CDR3: TGTGCCAGCAGTGAAGAAAACGGGAGTATATGGGAGCAGTACTTC. Its translation: CASSEENGSIWEQYF.

The chain employs TRBV7-8 and TRBJ2-7, with 10 bases matching TRBD1. V trimming: 2 bases; J trimming: 4 bases; junction bases outside the gene matches: 2. This CDR3 contains 14 residues. Germline values: CDR1 SGHVS, CDR2 FQNEAQ. The CDR3 is CASSLLGQGYEQYF. The CDR3 DNA is TGTGCCAGCAGCTTATTGGGACAGGGGTACGAGCAGTACTTC.

The chain carries TRBV19 and TRBJ1-5, with D possibly matching TRBD1 (5 bases). Germline values: CDR1 LNHDA, CDR2 SQIVND (reference sequence). Trimming shortened V by 5 bases and J by 0 bases, and 14 bases separated the two germline ends. The CDR3 sequence is 16 residues long. CDR3 in amino acids: CASSRVHRTSNQPQHF. Here the CDR3 DNA reads TGTGCCAGTAGTCGAGTCCACAGGACTAGCAATCAGCCCCAGCATTTT.

The chain employs TRBV7-8 and TRBJ2-6, with a possible D match to TRBD1 (5 bases). CDR1 and CDR2 from the germline V gene are SGHVS and FQNEAQ. This CDR3 is built from 15 residues. V lost 4 bases and J lost 0, with 7 bases in between. CDR3 DNA: TGTGCCAGCAGCTCAGGGATCTCTGGGGCCAACGTCCTGACTTTC. It encodes CASSSGISGANVLTF.

V usage is TRBV27 and J usage is TRBJ2-7, with 12 nucleotides matching TRBD1. The germline CDR1 and CDR2 sequences are MNHEY and SMNVEV (reference sequence). This CDR3 has 15 residues. Losses at the gene ends were 5 bases for V and 5 bases for J; bases not matched to a gene: 7. In DNA, the CDR3 is TGTGCCAGCAGTCCCTGGGACAGGGGGCTCGACGAGCAGTACTTC. Its translation is CASSPWDRGLDEQYF.

The gene calls are TRBV6-5 and TRBJ2-7; 8 bases align to TRBD1. The V gene end was trimmed by 2 bases and the J gene end by 1 base; junction bases not matched to a gene: 7. The germline V gene has CDR1 MNHEY and CDR2 SVGAGI. The CDR3 consists of 16 residues. The CDR3 here is CASSYGTGGRSYEQYF. CDR3 DNA sequence: TGTGCCAGCAGTTACGGCACAGGGGGTAGGTCCTACGAGCAGTACTTC.

CDR3 DNA sequence: TGTGCCAGCAGTCCAGCGGGCGTACAGGGGGCCTATCAGCCCCAGCATTTT. Protein product: CASSPAGVQGAYQPQHF. The rearrangement links TRBV27 to TRBJ1-5; TRBD1 matches at 9 bases. The junction had 13 bases not matched to a gene; V was cut back by 5 bases and J by 5 bases. Germline V CDR1 and CDR2: MNHEY, SMNVEV (reference sequence). This CDR3 has 17 residues.

The chain has TRBV4-3 and TRBJ1-2, with no clear D. With 1 base removed from V and 0 bases from J, the gap between germline ends came to 6 bases. The CDR3 runs 14 residues. From germline, CDR1 is LGHNA and CDR2 YSLEER. In nucleotides, the CDR3 is TGCGCCAGCAGCCAAGGGGAGGCTAACTATGGCTACACCTTC. This codes for CASSQGEANYGYTF.

In this sample, this clone turned up a few times. The chain joins TRBV6-5 to TRBJ1-1, with D perhaps TRBD1 (5 bases). CDR1 is MNHEY and CDR2 is SVGAGI in the germline V gene. The length of the CDR3 is 16 residues. Deletions cut 0 bases from V and 1 base from J, with 12 bases between. For the CDR3, the DNA is TGTGCCAGCAGTTACTCGAAACAGGTACGGAACACTGAAGCTTTCTTT. Protein sequence: CASSYSKQVRNTEAFF.

V and J are TRBV6-4 and TRBJ2-5; 7 bases are shared with TRBD1. Germline V lookup: CDR1 MRHNA, CDR2 SNTAGT. This CDR3 spans 14 amino acids. J lost 5 bases, V lost 6 bases, and 9 bases had no gene match. The CDR3: CASSRDSHTETQYF. The CDR3 bases are TGTGCCAGCAGCCGGGACAGTCATACGGAGACCCAGTACTTC.

This rearrangement joins TRBV11-2 to TRBJ1-3; TRBD1 matches at 9 bases. CDR3 size: 15 residues. CDR1 SGHAT and CDR2 FQNNGV come from the germline V gene. Trimming took 5 bases from V and 2 from J; bases not matched to a gene: 4. The CDR3 region has the DNA TGTGCCAGCAGCACCTGGACAGGGGCTGGAAACACCATATATTTT. This gives the protein CASSTWTGAGNTIYF.

The rearrangement joins TRBV11-2 to TRBJ2-7; maybe TRBD2 (6 bases). V lost 5 bases, J lost 2 bases, and 16 bases lay in between. Germline lookup yields CDR1 SGHAT and CDR2 FQNNGV. The CDR3 loop spans 15 amino acids. CDR3 sequence reads: CASSPGGTGAYEQYF. CDR3 nucleotide sequence: TGTGCCAGCAGCCCGGGTGGGACGGGGGCCTACGAGCAGTACTTC.

This rearrangement joins TRBV28 to TRBJ2-7; TRBD1 matches 11 bases. The CDR3 loop spans 16 amino acids. Germline V gene sequence: CDR1 MDHEN, CDR2 SYDVKM. After removal of 2 bases from V and 0 bases from J, the junction contained 3 bases not matched to a gene. CDR3 residues: CASSLGTGGPSYEQYF. The CDR3 bases are TGTGCCAGCAGTTTAGGGACAGGGGGACCCTCCTACGAGCAGTACTTC.

Details on this clone: A read error may account for a junction end that differs from germline. The chain is built from TRBV28 and TRBJ1-1, with D unclear. This CDR3 has 13 residues. The germline V gene has CDR1 MDHEN and CDR2 SYDVKM. This chain's CDR3 is CASSPGGNIEAFF. In DNA, the CDR3 is TGTGCCAGCAGTCCTGGAGGGAACATTGAAGCTTTCTTT.